The clone carrying this TCR beta chain has ten or more counts. This record belongs to a study of T cells in Graves' hyperthyroidism and ophthalmopathy. At the level of the study: Peripheral blood collection took place at initial diagnosis, before any treatment.

This CDR3 has 14 amino acids. Trimming left V 3 bases short and J 0 bases short, with 9 bases between. Diagnostic assessment was based on clinical symptoms, serum thyroxine and TRAb, thyroid ultrasound and orbital computed tomography. Regions amplified from RNA transcripts were the TCR beta CDR3 regions. First-round RT-PCR targeting the TCR CDR3 was performed with the HTBI primer set. One entry per CDR3 protein results from TCRdb running MiXCR on the multiplex PCR reads. This sample yields fewer than 600,000 distinct CDR3 sequences, of which 12% to 15% are seen a single time; over 11% belongs to the top ten.

The chain is built from TRBV12-3 or TRBV12-4 and TRBJ2-7; D unresolved. Source material: blood. The clonotype comes from a woman aged 40 to 50 with Graves' hyperthyroidism. This CDR3 is CASSFWRSSYEQYF. CDR3 coding DNA: TGTGCCAGCAGTTTTTGGCGGAGCTCCTACGAGCAGTACTTC.